These 17 T cell receptor beta chains were all obtained from the same sample, sequenced in a study of control samples from healthy donors and cancer patients. The protocol was immunoSEQ multiplex PCR, while the TCRdb copy is restricted to in-frame clones and leaves out a portion. The table has about 140,000 clones, roughly 92% seen once. Sequenced: blood. All receptors come from a man in his thirties or forties in good health.

The chain recombines TRBV28 with TRBJ1-3; TRBD1 might be the D (6 bases). Germline loops: CDR1 MDHEN, CDR2 SYDVKM. V was clipped by 3 bases and J by 4 bases, with 10 bases between them. This CDR3 has 14 residues. CDR3 protein: CASSFTTGGNTIYF. The CDR3 DNA is TGTGCCAGCAGTTTCACAACAGGGGGAAACACCATATATTTT.

The chain uses TRBV28 and TRBJ2-1; 8 nucleotides agree with TRBD1. With 6 bases clipped from V and 7 bases from J, the junction kept 5 bases outside the gene matches. CDR3 length: 13 amino acids. Germline CDR1 is MDHEN and CDR2 is SYDVKM. The CDR3, as DNA: TGTGCCAGCAGAGGGACAGGACCGAATGAGCAGTTCTTC. This encodes CASRGTGPNEQFF.

This clone was detected once. The rearrangement links TRBV4-1 to TRBJ2-1, with TRBD2 matching over 7 bases. Germline CDR1 reads MGHRA; CDR2 reads YSYEKL. The CDR3 runs 17 residues. Trimming took 0 bases from V and 3 from J; bases not matched to a gene: 8. CDR3 sequence reads: CASSQEFASGLYNEQFF. The CDR3 bases are TGCGCCAGCAGCCAAGAGTTCGCTAGCGGACTCTACAATGAGCAGTTCTTC.

The chain carries TRBV6-1 and TRBJ1-1; 7 bases align to TRBD1. Germline lookup yields CDR1 MNHNS and CDR2 SASEGT. This CDR3 region has 20 residues. The junction had 19 bases not matched to a gene; V was cut back by 0 bases and J by 3 bases. CDR3 sequence: CASSEAPGGKYKIGDTEAFF. For the CDR3, the DNA is TGTGCCAGCAGTGAAGCGCCAGGGGGTAAATATAAGATTGGGGACACTGAAGCTTTCTTT.

The chain uses TRBV15 and TRBJ2-3; no reliable D call. Germline V gene lookup returns CDR1 LNHNV and CDR2 YYDKDF (reference sequence). V was shortened by 7 bases and J by 0 bases, with 14 bases between the two germline ends. The CDR3 covers 15 residues. The CDR3 nucleotides read TGTGCCACCACCGAAGGGCTTGGGAGCACAGATACGCAGTATTTT. It codes for CATTEGLGSTDTQYF. Combining the CDR3 with reference TRBV15 and TRBJ2-3 gives the whole variable domain DAMVIQNPRYQVTQFGKPVTLSCSQTLNHNVMYWYQQKSSQAPKLLFHYYDKDFNNEADTPDNFQSRRPNTSFCFLDIRSPGLGDTAMYLCATTEGLGSTDTQYFGPGTRLTVL.

This chain links TRBV7-9 with TRBJ2-1; D may be TRBD2 (6 bases). The CDR3 covers 14 residues. The germline V and J ends were trimmed by 7 bases and 5 bases, with 15 bases remaining between them. Germline loops: CDR1 SEHNR, CDR2 FQNEAQ (reference sequence). CDR3 DNA sequence: TGTGCCAGCAACCCCCCTAGCGCCAACAATGAGCAGTTCTTC. Its protein product is CASNPPSANNEQFF.

This rearrangement joins TRBV7-8 to TRBJ2-1; TRBD1 agrees at 11 bases. The CDR3 sequence is 20 residues long. J gave up 0 bases and V 3 bases, and 13 bases lay outside the gene matches. CDR1 is SGHVS and CDR2 is FQNEAQ in the germline V gene. The CDR3 loop is CASSFNIGQGAPSSYNEQFF. CDR3 nucleotide sequence: TGTGCCAGCAGCTTTAACATAGGACAGGGGGCTCCTTCCTCCTACAATGAGCAGTTCTTC. The whole variable domain, remainder taken from reference TRBV7-8 and TRBJ2-1, is GAGVSQSPRYKVAKRGQDVALRCDPISGHVSLFWYQQALGQGPEFLTYFQNEAQLDKSGLPSDRFFAERPEGSVSTLKIQRTQQEDSAVYLCASSFNIGQGAPSSYNEQFFGPGTRLTVL.

The CDR3 sequence: CASREERNQPQHF. CDR3 sequence (DNA): TGTGCCAGCAGGGAGGAGCGCAATCAGCCCCAGCATTTT. This sequence joins TRBV2 and TRBJ1-5; D is undetermined. This CDR3 region has 13 residues. Trimming shortened V by 6 bases and J by 2 bases, and 8 bases separated the two germline ends. Germline V gives CDR1 SNHLY, CDR2 FYNNEI.

V is TRBV24-1 and J is TRBJ2-1; the match to TRBD1 covers 9 bases. This CDR3 contains 15 residues. Germline CDR1 and CDR2: KGHDR and SFDVKD. The ends lost 9 bases at V and 4 bases at J; junction bases unmatched: 9. The CDR3 is CATRGPGTGYNEQFF. The DNA of the CDR3 is TGTGCCACCCGAGGCCCCGGGACAGGGTACAATGAGCAGTTCTTC.

This chain joins TRBV18 and TRBJ2-6, with a possible D match to TRBD2 (5 bases). The germline V and J ends were trimmed by 8 bases and 0 bases, with 8 bases remaining between them. There are 14 residues in the CDR3. Germline V gene sequence: CDR1 KGHSH, CDR2 LQKENI. CDR3 sequence reads: CASLSGSGANVLTF. In DNA, the CDR3 is TGTGCCAGCCTAAGCGGCTCTGGGGCCAACGTCCTGACTTTC.

The chain carries TRBV7-3 and TRBJ1-1; D is perhaps TRBD1 (5 bases). This CDR3 is 13 amino acids long. Germline CDR1 and CDR2: SGHTA and FQGTGA. The germline V and J ends were trimmed by 5 bases and 5 bases, with 12 bases remaining between them. CDR3 sequence: CASSTTRETEAFF. The CDR3 DNA reads as TGTGCCAGCAGCACTACCAGGGAGACTGAAGCTTTCTTT.

V and J are TRBV11-3 and TRBJ2-2; D is undetermined. Trimming removed 1 base at V and 1 base at J, with 7 bases between. The germline CDR1 and CDR2 sequences are SGHNT and YENEEA. The CDR3 covers 15 residues. The CDR3 spells CASSLGRWNTGELFF. CDR3 DNA: TGTGCCAGCAGCTTAGGGCGGTGGAACACCGGGGAGCTGTTTTTT.

This clone was found once. This chain uses TRBV15 with TRBJ1-5, with 10 bases that match TRBD1. Germline assignment: CDR1 LNHNV and CDR2 YYDKDF (reference sequence). The CDR3 is 15 residues long. V lost 5 bases to trimming and J lost 3 bases; unmatched junction nucleotides: 4. CDR3 DNA: TGTGCCACCAGCGGGGGGACAGGGGACAATCAGCCCCAGCATTTT. This codes for CATSGGTGDNQPQHF.

This chain uses TRBV6-5 with TRBJ1-5; D not resolved. This CDR3 is built from 13 residues. V gave up 6 bases and J gave up 3 bases, with 9 bases separating them. Germline V gives CDR1 MNHEY, CDR2 SVGAGI. The CDR3 region has the DNA TGTGCCAGCAGGTTAAGCTTCAATCAGCCCCAGCATTTT. It is translated as CASRLSFNQPQHF.

The chain joins TRBV28 to TRBJ2-7; tentative D call: TRBD1 (6 bases). CDR3 length: 17 amino acids. Germline values: CDR1 MDHEN, CDR2 SYDVKM. V shed 5 bases and J shed 3 bases, with 23 bases lying between them. CDR3 coding DNA: TGTGCCAGCAGTCCCACTCGTACGACAGGACCCCTCTACGAGCAGTACTTC. Translated: CASSPTRTTGPLYEQYF.

The chain recombines TRBV28 with TRBJ1-5; TRBD1 might be the D (6 bases). The V end lost 3 bases, the J end lost 7 bases, and 19 bases lay between the germline ends. Germline V gives CDR1 MDHEN, CDR2 SYDVKM. The length of the CDR3 is 16 residues. In DNA, the CDR3 is TGTGCCAGCAGTTTTGCCGGAGGGGGGGAGAACCAGCCCCAGCATTTT. This sequence encodes CASSFAGGGENQPQHF.

The genes are TRBV6-1 and TRBJ2-1; a possible D gene is TRBD2 (6 bases). Germline CDR1 reads MNHNS; CDR2 reads SASEGT. There are 13 residues in the CDR3. V dropped 3 bases and J dropped 10 bases, with 13 bases sitting between them. CDR3 DNA: TGTGCCAGCAGTGAGACTAGTTTGGGCGAGCAGTTCTTC. It yields the protein CASSETSLGEQFF.